One sample yielded the 24 T cell receptor beta chains listed below, sequenced in a study of blood T cell repertoires in COVID-19. The protocol was immunoSEQ multiplex PCR, while the TCRdb copy is restricted to in-frame clones and leaves out a portion. Here the sample spans 230,000 or so clones, about 88% being singletons. Sequencing input: PBMCs or T cells enriched from blood (not recorded which). These receptors were collected from a woman younger than 45 who had recovered from COVID-19.

This clone appeared once. The gene calls are TRBV3-1 (or the pseudogene TRBV3-2) and TRBJ2-7, with D possibly TRBD2 on 5 matching bases. The CDR3 extends over 13 amino acids. The V gene's germline CDR1 is LGHDT and CDR2 YNNKEL (reference sequence). V was trimmed by 0 bases and J by 6 bases, leaving 9 bases between them. The CDR3 reads CASSQDRGREQYF. DNA of the CDR3: TGTGCCAGCAGCCAAGATCGAGGGCGCGAGCAGTACTTC.

The rearrangement joins TRBV19 to TRBJ2-3; 10 bases line up with TRBD2. CDR1 is LNHDA, CDR2 SQIVND, per germline (reference sequence). V dropped 3 bases and J dropped 3; count of bases not matched to a gene: 6. The CDR3 contains 16 residues. The CDR3 bases are TGTGCCAGTAGTATGACGGGACTAGCGTGGACAGATACGCAGTATTTT. This gives the protein CASSMTGLAWTDTQYF.

CDR3 bases: TGTGCCAGCAGCCAAGTTAGGGGGAACACTGAAGCTTTCTTT. Its translation is CASSQVRGNTEAFF. This chain joins TRBV14 and TRBJ1-1, with a tentative D call TRBD1 (5 bases). Germline assignment: CDR1 SGHDN and CDR2 FVKESK. Trimming took 1 base from V and 1 from J, leaving 7 bases between them. CDR3 length equals 14 residues.

The genes are TRBV3-1 (or the pseudogene TRBV3-2) and TRBJ2-7; D unclear. The CDR3 is 15 residues long. The V end was cut by 1 base, the J end by 0 bases, with 10 bases between. The germline V gene encodes CDR1 LGHDT and CDR2 YNNKEL (reference sequence). The DNA of the CDR3 is TGTGCCAGCAGCCAAGCTACTCCAAGCTCCTACGAGCAGTACTTC. Its protein is CASSQATPSSYEQYF.

For this clone: The same CDR3 arises from other DNA sequences in this sample as well. The rearrangement links TRBV6-5 to TRBJ1-1; perhaps TRBD1 as D (6 bases). Germline CDR1 reads MNHEY; CDR2 reads SVGAGI. The CDR3 runs 13 residues. V gave up 6 bases and J gave up 3 bases, with 11 bases separating them. The CDR3 is CASRQGKDTEAFF. In DNA, the CDR3 is TGTGCCAGCAGACAGGGTAAGGACACTGAAGCTTTCTTT.

This chain links TRBV19 with TRBJ1-5; D ambiguous. Trimming removed 0 bases at V and 7 bases at J, with 7 bases between. This CDR3 spans 13 amino acids. Germline lookup yields CDR1 LNHDA and CDR2 SQIVND (reference sequence). The CDR3 region is CASSIEAGQPQHF. CDR3 nucleotides: TGTGCCAGTAGTATAGAAGCGGGACAGCCCCAGCATTTT.

The rearrangement uses TRBV10-1 and TRBJ2-1; 7 nucleotides line up with TRBD1. This CDR3 region has 17 residues. Germline lookup yields CDR1 WNHNN and CDR2 SYGVQD (reference sequence). V was pared by 11 bases and J by 5 bases, with 21 bases of the junction left unmatched. In nucleotides, the CDR3 is TGCGCCGGTTGGAATCGGCTGAGCATGAGGGGGCACAATGAGCAGTTCTTC. Its translation: CAGWNRLSMRGHNEQFF.

This chain uses TRBV19 with TRBJ1-1, with 8 positions matching TRBD1. This CDR3 region has 13 residues. Unmatched junction bases numbered 6, after V lost 5 bases and J lost 7 bases. Germline CDR1 is LNHDA and CDR2 is SQIVND (reference sequence). CDR3 residues: CASSPRQGFEAFF. The CDR3, as DNA: TGTGCCAGTAGTCCTAGACAGGGGTTTGAAGCTTTCTTT.

The rearrangement joins TRBV7-2 to TRBJ2-5; TRBD2 agrees at 15 bases. V was pared by 6 bases and J by 2 bases, with 10 bases of the junction left unmatched. The germline V gene has CDR1 SGHTA and CDR2 FQGNSA. The CDR3 runs to 18 residues. CDR3: CASSRGTSGGPGQETQYF. The CDR3 DNA is TGTGCCAGCAGTCGCGGGACTAGCGGGGGGCCGGGGCAAGAGACCCAGTACTTC.

The chain combines TRBV28 with TRBJ2-5; D unclear. V lost 3 bases and J lost 1, with 6 bases in between. The germline V gene encodes CDR1 MDHEN and CDR2 SYDVKM. CDR3 length: 13 residues. CDR3 region: CASSFLIQETQYF. In DNA form, the CDR3 reads TGTGCCAGCAGTTTCCTTATCCAAGAGACCCAGTACTTC.

The chain couples TRBV19 to TRBJ2-1; D is uncertain. V dropped 2 bases and J dropped 4 bases, with 15 bases sitting between them. This CDR3 comprises 16 residues. CDR1 LNHDA and CDR2 SQIVND come from the germline V gene (reference sequence). CDR3 region: CASSITIQTRYNEQFF. The CDR3 coding sequence is TGTGCCAGTAGTATAACTATCCAGACTCGATACAATGAGCAGTTCTTC.

V gene TRBV4-3 combines with J gene TRBJ2-3; 9 nucleotides line up with TRBD2. The trim removed 0 bases at V and 1 base at J, leaving 5 bases unmatched. Germline V gives CDR1 LGHNA, CDR2 YSLEER. The CDR3 runs to 17 residues. In nucleotides, the CDR3 is TGCGCCAGCAGCCAAGATTCGCCTAGCGGGGGCACAGATACGCAGTATTTT. Protein: CASSQDSPSGGTDTQYF.

The chain carries TRBV12-3 or TRBV12-4 and TRBJ2-5, with D uncertain. V was pared by 1 base and J by 5 bases, with 5 bases between. The CDR3 is 12 residues long. The CDR3 sequence is CASSLDRETQYF. The CDR3 nucleotides are TGTGCCAGCAGTTTAGACCGGGAGACCCAGTACTTC.

The gene calls are TRBV12-3 or TRBV12-4 and TRBJ2-7, with a possible D match to TRBD2 (6 bases). The CDR3 spans 12 residues. V was trimmed by 1 base and J by 6 bases, leaving 7 bases between them. This CDR3 is CASSLVGGEQYF. In nucleotides, the CDR3 is TGTGCCAGCAGTTTAGTGGGAGGCGAGCAGTACTTC.

V usage is TRBV7-2 and J usage is TRBJ2-7, with TRBD2 identical over 8 bases. In germline, CDR1 is SGHTA, CDR2 FQGNSA. Trimming removed 5 bases from V and 6 bases from J; junction bases left unmatched: 12. This CDR3 region has 15 residues. The CDR3 nucleotides read TGTGCCAGCAGCCCCCCGACTAGCGTTGGGCTCGAGCAGTACTTC. This encodes CASSPPTSVGLEQYF. The full variable domain, with the rest looked up from reference TRBV7-2 and TRBJ2-7, is GAGVSQSPSNKVTEKGKDVELRCDPISGHTALYWYRQSLGQGLEFLIYFQGNSAPDKSGLPSDRFSAERTGGSVSTLTIQRTQQEDSAVYLCASSPPTSVGLEQYFGPGTRLTVT.

The chain uses TRBV7-3 and TRBJ2-3, with 7 bases fitting TRBD2. Germline CDR1 and CDR2: SGHTA and FQGTGA. The ends lost 5 bases at V and 5 bases at J; junction bases unmatched: 13. CDR3 length equals 16 residues. DNA for the CDR3: TGTGCCAGCAGCCCCAACGTCGGGGGAGGGATAGATACGCAGTATTTT. It codes for CASSPNVGGGIDTQYF.

This chain links TRBV11-3 with TRBJ1-1; 9 nucleotides match TRBD1. The V and J ends lost 5 bases and 2 bases, in that order; junction bases with no gene match: 6. The CDR3 consists of 15 residues. Germline lookup yields CDR1 SGHNT and CDR2 YENEEA. Here the CDR3 DNA reads TGTGCCAGCAGCCCTCGGACAGGGGTAAACACTGAAGCTTTCTTT. This codes for CASSPRTGVNTEAFF.

This clone was recorded a few times. The chain recombines TRBV4-1 with TRBJ1-2, with D hard to call. Deletions cut 1 base from V and 0 bases from J, with 6 bases between. This CDR3 is 14 amino acids long. Germline CDR1 reads MGHRA; CDR2 reads YSYEKL. CDR3 sequence reads: CASSQGQTNYGYTF. CDR3 DNA sequence: TGCGCCAGCAGCCAAGGGCAGACTAACTATGGCTACACCTTC.

This chain connects TRBV19 to TRBJ2-5; perhaps TRBD2 as D (6 bases). Germline V gene sequence: CDR1 LNHDA, CDR2 SQIVND (reference sequence). The CDR3 sequence is 14 residues long. V lost 0 bases, J lost 5 bases, and 10 bases lay in between. The CDR3 spells CASSIEAGRETQYF. DNA of the CDR3: TGTGCCAGTAGTATAGAAGCGGGTAGGGAGACCCAGTACTTC. Based on the CDR3 plus reference TRBV19 and TRBJ2-5, the full variable domain is DGGITQSPKYLFRKEGQNVTLSCEQNLNHDAMYWYRQDPGQGLRLIYYSQIVNDFQKGDIAEGYSVSREKKESFPLTVTSAQKNPTAFYLCASSIEAGRETQYFGPGTRLLVL.

The gene calls are TRBV5-4 and TRBJ1-2; perhaps TRBD1 as D (6 bases). Per germline, CDR1 SGHNT and CDR2 YYREEE (reference sequence). V shed 4 bases and J shed 2 bases, with 15 bases lying between them. CDR3 size: 15 residues. The CDR3 spells CASSRWAGANYGYTF. As DNA, the CDR3 is TGTGCCAGCAGCAGGTGGGCGGGGGCAAACTATGGCTACACCTTC.

V usage is TRBV27 and J usage is TRBJ1-4, with 8 bases that match TRBD1. This CDR3 is 15 amino acids long. Germline V gene data show CDR1 as MNHEY and CDR2 as SMNVEV (reference sequence). V shed 0 bases, J shed 7 bases, and the junction held 4 bases outside the gene matches. The CDR3 DNA reads as TGTGCCAGCAGTTTATCCTTGACAGGGGTTGAAAAACTGTTTTTT. It is translated as CASSLSLTGVEKLFF.

The chain joins TRBV7-6 to TRBJ2-1, with 7 bases fitting TRBD1. The germline gives CDR1 SGHVS, CDR2 FNYEAQ. The CDR3 covers 13 residues. The ends lost 8 bases at V and 4 bases at J; junction bases unmatched: 5. This CDR3 reads CASADREYNEQFF. The DNA for the CDR3 is TGTGCCAGCGCTGACAGGGAGTACAATGAGCAGTTCTTC.

The CDR3 DNA reads as TGTGCCAGCAGTGACCGTGACACGTACTATGGCTACACCTTC. As protein: CASSDRDTYYGYTF. This sequence joins TRBV6-1 and TRBJ1-2; D is unclear. Trimming removed 3 bases from V and 3 bases from J, with 11 bases in between. This CDR3 has 14 residues. Per germline, CDR1 MNHNS and CDR2 SASEGT.

This chain links TRBV6-5 with TRBJ1-1, with TRBD1 matching over 7 bases. The CDR3 loop spans 15 amino acids. V gave up 6 bases and J gave up 1 base; unmatched junction bases: 8. Looked up from germline, CDR1 is MNHEY and CDR2 is SVGAGI. The CDR3 DNA reads as TGTGCCAGCAGGATTCCGGGACAGACGAACACTGAAGCTTTCTTT. It specifies CASRIPGQTNTEAFF.